The next 30 T cell receptor beta chains were all read from a single sample in a study of cytomegalovirus exposure and HLA in healthy donors. The repertoire was sequenced with immunoSEQ multiplex PCR; TCRdb's copy has only in-frame clones and lacks some. The sample includes more than 250,000 clones, roughly 87% of them seen just once. Sequenced sample: PBMCs. The receptors shown here come from a woman aged 30 to 39 in good health and CMV-seropositive.

A few counts support this clone. Here the CDR3 reads CAWSVRAKTYGYTF. In nucleotides, the CDR3 is TGTGCCTGGAGTGTACGGGCGAAAACCTATGGCTACACCTTC. V is TRBV30 and J is TRBJ1-2; D gene ambiguous. V lost 0 bases and J lost 4, with 12 bases in between. The germline V gene has CDR1 GTSNPN and CDR2 SVGIG (reference sequence). This CDR3 spans 14 amino acids.

The CDR3 here is CASSSRAGRGGELFF. The DNA of the CDR3 is TGTGCCAGCAGCTCCCGTGCAGGGCGGGGCGGGGAGCTGTTTTTT. This sequence joins TRBV7-8 and TRBJ2-2, with D tentatively TRBD2 (6 bases). The CDR3 totals 15 residues. The V gene lost 4 bases and the J gene lost 7 bases, with 16 bases spanning the gap. Germline V gene sequence: CDR1 SGHVS, CDR2 FQNEAQ.

The V gene is TRBV28, the J gene TRBJ2-5; the D gene is possibly TRBD2 (7 bases). The ends were cut back, 2 bases at V and 4 bases at J, with 14 bases in the middle. This CDR3 is built from 15 residues. In germline, CDR1 is MDHEN, CDR2 SYDVKM. Written as DNA, the CDR3 is TGTGCCAGCAGTTTACAGGGCGGGGGCACAGAGACCCAGTACTTC. It yields the protein CASSLQGGGTETQYF.

The chain uses TRBV27 and TRBJ1-5; TRBD1 might be the D (6 bases). CDR1 and CDR2 (germline): MNHEY, SMNVEV (reference sequence). The CDR3 covers 17 residues. V was trimmed by 5 bases and J by 0 bases, leaving 17 bases between them. The CDR3 loop is CASSRRGGRHSNQPQHF. DNA of the CDR3: TGTGCCAGCAGTCGAAGGGGGGGCAGGCATAGCAATCAGCCCCAGCATTTT.

CDR3 sequence reads: CASGPTSGRYEQYF. CDR3 sequence (DNA): TGTGCCAGTGGCCCCACTAGCGGGAGATACGAGCAGTACTTC. This chain links TRBV19 with TRBJ2-7; 11 bases are shared with TRBD2. The trim removed 8 bases at V and 4 bases at J, leaving 7 bases unmatched. This CDR3 has 14 amino acids. The V gene's germline CDR1 is LNHDA and CDR2 SQIVND (reference sequence).

This sequence joins TRBV20-1 and TRBJ2-1; 7 positions match TRBD1. The ends lost 5 bases at V and 14 bases at J; junction bases unmatched: 9. The CDR3 loop spans 11 amino acids. Germline CDR1 and CDR2: DFQATT and SNEGSKA (reference sequence). The CDR3 DNA sequence: TGCAGTGCTCGTCCGCAGGGGGTCGAGTTCTTC. It translates to CSARPQGVEFF.

The chain links TRBV7-8 to TRBJ2-2; D gene uncertain. The CDR3 runs 10 residues. Trimming removed 4 bases from V and 8 bases from J, with 2 bases in between. The germline gives CDR1 SGHVS, CDR2 FQNEAQ. In DNA, the CDR3 is TGTGCCAGCAGCTCAGGGGAGCTGTTTTTT. It yields the protein CASSSGELFF.

The CDR3 is CASSVGTASGNTIYF. CDR3 nucleotide sequence: TGTGCCAGCAGCGTAGGGACAGCCTCTGGAAACACCATATATTTT. V gene TRBV9 combines with J gene TRBJ1-3; possibly TRBD1 for D (6 bases). The CDR3 is 15 residues long. V lost 0 bases and J 0 bases, leaving 7 bases between the germline ends. The germline V gene has CDR1 SGDLS and CDR2 YYNGEE. The variable domain in full, completed from reference TRBV9 and TRBJ1-3, reads DSGVTQTPKHLITATGQRVTLRCSPRSGDLSVYWYQQSLDQGLQFLIQYYNGEERAKGNILERFSAQQFPDLHSELNLSSLELGDSALYFCASSVGTASGNTIYFGEGSWLTVV.

The CDR3 spells CAWRGLSAGEQYF. The CDR3, as DNA: TGTGCCTGGAGAGGGCTATCGGCCGGCGAGCAGTACTTC. V is TRBV30 and J is TRBJ2-7; D gene unclear. V was trimmed by 3 bases and J by 6 bases, leaving 15 bases between them. Per the germline V gene, CDR1 is GTSNPN and CDR2 is SVGIG (reference sequence). The CDR3 runs 13 residues.

The chain has TRBV15 and TRBJ2-1; 10 nucleotides line up with TRBD2. The ends lost 0 bases at V and 4 bases at J; junction bases unmatched: 9. Germline values: CDR1 LNHNV, CDR2 YYDKDF (reference sequence). The CDR3 totals 18 residues. The CDR3 DNA sequence: TGTGCCACCAGCAGAGATCGGGCTAGCGGGGGCCGATACAATGAGCAGTTCTTC. Translated: CATSRDRASGGRYNEQFF.

The chain links TRBV6-5 to TRBJ2-2, with D possibly being TRBD1 or TRBD2 (5 bases each). This CDR3 is built from 13 residues. The germline V gene has CDR1 MNHEY and CDR2 SVGAGI. Trimming stripped 2 bases from V and 6 bases from J, with 7 bases between. This CDR3 reads CASSYGGPGELFF. The CDR3 region has the DNA TGTGCCAGCAGTTACGGGGGTCCCGGGGAGCTGTTTTTT.

V is TRBV6-5 and J is TRBJ2-2; possibly TRBD2 for D (6 bases). The length of the CDR3 is 16 residues. The ends were cut back, 0 bases at V and 1 base at J, with 9 bases in the middle. In germline, CDR1 is MNHEY, CDR2 SVGAGI. The CDR3 nucleotides are TGTGCCAGCAGTTACTCGTGGGGAGGGAACACCGGGGAGCTGTTTTTT. Translated, it gives CASSYSWGGNTGELFF.

The J gene is TRBJ2-5, the V gene TRBV7-8; TRBD2 agrees at 9 bases. Germline lookup yields CDR1 SGHVS and CDR2 FQNEAQ. There are 21 residues in the CDR3. V shed 1 base, J shed 5 bases, and the junction held 23 bases outside the gene matches. The CDR3 sequence: CASSLVRKRLAGLIGRETQYF. CDR3 sequence (DNA): TGTGCCAGCAGCTTAGTGAGGAAGAGGCTAGCGGGGCTTATTGGGCGCGAGACCCAGTACTTC. Drawing the rest from reference TRBV7-8 and TRBJ2-5, the complete variable domain is GAGVSQSPRYKVAKRGQDVALRCDPISGHVSLFWYQQALGQGPEFLTYFQNEAQLDKSGLPSDRFFAERPEGSVSTLKIQRTQQEDSAVYLCASSLVRKRLAGLIGRETQYFGPGTRLLVL.

The V call is TRBV6-5, the J call TRBJ1-1; D might be TRBD1 (5 bases). This CDR3 has 13 residues. In germline, CDR1 is MNHEY, CDR2 SVGAGI. V dropped 0 bases and J dropped 7 bases, with 9 bases sitting between them. As DNA, the CDR3 is TGTGCCAGCAGTTACTCAGGGGCAGGTGAAGCTTTCTTT. This codes for CASSYSGAGEAFF.

The gene calls are TRBV25-1 and TRBJ2-1, with 9 nucleotides matching TRBD2. Looked up from germline, CDR1 is MGHDK and CDR2 is SYGVNS. The CDR3 runs 16 residues. The junction had 9 bases not matched to a gene; V was cut back by 1 base and J by 8 bases. As DNA, the CDR3 is TGTGCCAGCAGTGAATTTGGCGGGGGGGCCCGTGATGAGCAGTTCTTC. It specifies CASSEFGGGARDEQFF.

This chain connects TRBV4-1 to TRBJ2-7; TRBD2 matches 10 bases. The CDR3 extends over 17 amino acids. V shed 1 base, J shed 4 bases, and the junction held 10 bases outside the gene matches. Germline lookup yields CDR1 MGHRA and CDR2 YSYEKL. CDR3 bases: TGCGCCAGCAGCCAAGCCCCCTCTAGCGGGAGTTGGTACGAGCAGTACTTC. Its protein is CASSQAPSSGSWYEQYF.

This rearrangement joins TRBV15 to TRBJ2-3, with a possible D match to TRBD2 (6 bases). This CDR3 region has 16 residues. V was pared by 0 bases and J by 0 bases, with 10 bases between. Germline V gives CDR1 LNHNV, CDR2 YYDKDF (reference sequence). CDR3 nucleotides: TGTGCCACCAGCAGAGATGTGGGGGGAAGCACAGATACGCAGTATTTT. This encodes CATSRDVGGSTDTQYF.

This clone was seen a few times. The rearrangement uses TRBV28 and TRBJ1-5; tentative D call: TRBD1 (5 bases). In germline, CDR1 is MDHEN, CDR2 SYDVKM. Trimming cost V 3 bases and J 9 bases, with 12 bases left between them. This CDR3 is 13 amino acids long. CDR3 residues: CASSLVGGPPQHF. As DNA, the CDR3 is TGTGCCAGCAGTTTGGTGGGGGGTCCGCCCCAGCATTTT.

The CDR3 loop reads CASRSGVADNTDTQYF. The CDR3 region has the DNA TGTGCCAGCAGGTCGGGAGTCGCAGATAACACAGATACGCAGTATTTT. V gene TRBV4-2 combines with J gene TRBJ2-3; a possible D gene is TRBD2 (6 bases). This CDR3 spans 16 amino acids. The germline V gene has CDR1 LGHNA and CDR2 YNFKEQ. V was clipped by 6 bases and J by 2 bases, with 18 bases between them.

V is TRBV5-4 and J is TRBJ2-7, with unresolved D. The V gene's germline CDR1 is SGHNT and CDR2 YYREEE (reference sequence). The ends were cut back, 2 bases at V and 4 bases at J, with 13 bases in the middle. CDR3 length: 14 residues. This chain's CDR3 is CASSFELGTYEQYF. Written as DNA, the CDR3 is TGTGCCAGCAGCTTTGAGCTGGGCACTTACGAGCAGTACTTC.

The V call is TRBV28, the J call TRBJ1-1; 9 nucleotides agree with TRBD1. The CDR3 has 13 residues. The germline CDR1 and CDR2 sequences are MDHEN and SYDVKM. Trimming at V came to 5 bases and at J to 9 bases, leaving 7 bases not matched to a gene. CDR3 region: CASSLRQGGQAFF. The CDR3 DNA sequence: TGTGCCAGCAGTCTCCGACAGGGGGGACAAGCTTTCTTT.

The rearrangement joins TRBV6-5 to TRBJ2-7, with D possibly being TRBD2 (6 bases). Germline assignment: CDR1 MNHEY and CDR2 SVGAGI. This CDR3 has 14 amino acids. The V end lost 0 bases, the J end lost 2 bases, and 8 bases lay between the germline ends. The chain's CDR3 is CASSYSAGTYEQYF. DNA of the CDR3: TGTGCCAGCAGTTACTCGGCGGGGACCTACGAGCAGTACTTC.

V usage is TRBV5-5 and J usage is TRBJ2-7; 7 bases match TRBD1. V lost 0 bases to trimming and J lost 3 bases; unmatched junction nucleotides: 9. CDR1 and CDR2 from the germline V gene are SGHKS and YYEKEE (reference sequence). The length of the CDR3 is 16 residues. The chain's CDR3 is CASSLATGTENYEQYF. In nucleotides, the CDR3 is TGTGCCAGCAGCTTGGCGACCGGGACAGAGAACTACGAGCAGTACTTC. The full variable domain, with the rest looked up from reference TRBV5-5 and TRBJ2-7, is DAGVTQSPTHLIKTRGQQVTLRCSPISGHKSVSWYQQVLGQGPQFIFQYYEKEERGRGNFPDRFSARQFPNYSSELNVNALLLGDSALYLCASSLATGTENYEQYFGPGTRLTVT.

This chain uses TRBV11-2 with TRBJ2-5, with 7 bases lining up with TRBD2. CDR3 length equals 18 residues. Germline V gene lookup returns CDR1 SGHAT and CDR2 FQNNGV. J gave up 5 bases and V 1 base, and 16 bases lay outside the gene matches. In DNA, the CDR3 is TGTGCCAGCAGCTTAGTATTCCCCGGCGGGAGAGGTTCGGAGACCCAGTACTTC. It codes for CASSLVFPGGRGSETQYF. The full variable domain, rest sourced from reference TRBV11-2 and TRBJ2-5, is EAGVAQSPRYKIIEKRQSVAFWCNPISGHATLYWYQQILGQGPKLLIQFQNNGVVDDSQLPKDRFSAERLKGVDSTLKIQPAKLEDSAVYLCASSLVFPGGRGSETQYFGPGTRLLVL.

The V gene is TRBV7-9, the J gene TRBJ1-3; D is perhaps TRBD1 (6 bases). The CDR3 runs to 14 residues. V lost 7 bases, J lost 2 bases, and 12 bases lay in between. Looked up from germline, CDR1 is SEHNR and CDR2 is FQNEAQ (reference sequence). CDR3 amino acids: CASIGQYAGNTIYF. In DNA form, the CDR3 reads TGTGCCAGCATAGGACAGTATGCTGGAAACACCATATATTTT.

The chain employs TRBV27 and TRBJ1-3; D uncertain. The CDR3 is 15 residues long. Trimming cost V 2 bases and J 2 bases, with 10 bases left between them. In germline, CDR1 is MNHEY, CDR2 SMNVEV (reference sequence). The CDR3 spells CASSLGGEAGNTIYF. The CDR3 nucleotides are TGTGCCAGCAGTTTAGGTGGTGAAGCTGGAAACACCATATATTTT.

The sample holds a few counts of this clone. V gene TRBV6-5 combines with J gene TRBJ1-5; 9 bases are shared with TRBD1. V was pared by 6 bases and J by 5 bases, with 8 bases of the junction left unmatched. The germline V gene has CDR1 MNHEY and CDR2 SVGAGI. CDR3 length equals 15 residues. The CDR3 spells CASSPDRGLDQPQHF. DNA of the CDR3: TGTGCCAGCAGCCCGGACAGGGGTCTTGATCAGCCCCAGCATTTT.

The V call is TRBV13, the J call TRBJ2-7; D is ambiguous. The CDR3 is 12 amino acids. In germline, CDR1 is PRHDT, CDR2 FYEKMQ (reference sequence). Between the trimmed V and J ends, which lost 2 bases and 3 bases, there was a span of 5 bases. The DNA for the CDR3 is TGTGCCAGCAGCTTATTAATCTACGAGCAGTACTTC. Protein sequence: CASSLLIYEQYF.

The chain carries TRBV6-1 and TRBJ2-5; 10 nucleotides line up with TRBD2. The CDR3 length is 12 residues. CDR1 is MNHNS, CDR2 SASEGT, per germline. With 6 bases clipped from V and 5 bases from J, the junction kept 0 bases outside the gene matches. The CDR3 region is CASRLAGETQYF. CDR3 nucleotide sequence: TGTGCCAGCAGACTAGCGGGGGAGACCCAGTACTTC.

The rearrangement uses TRBV5-1 and TRBJ2-1; 7 bases are a match to TRBD1. Germline V gene data show CDR1 as SGHRS and CDR2 as YFSETQ. This CDR3 contains 15 residues. Trimming took 3 bases from V and 4 from J; bases not matched to a gene: 7. The CDR3 here is CASSSTDRSYNEQFF. CDR3 nucleotides: TGCGCCAGCAGCTCGACGGACAGGAGTTACAATGAGCAGTTCTTC.